This is a list of T cell receptor beta chains from one sample in a study of radiotherapy plus CTLA-4 blockade in lung cancer. TCRdb's table, derived via immunoSEQ multiplex PCR, lists solely in-frame clones and lacks some. The data show tens of thousands of clones, with more than 70% seen just once and 6.5% to 9% held by the top ten. The starting material was peripheral blood, obtained from a patient treated with radiotherapy plus ipilimumab. The receptors originated from a human donor with non-small cell lung cancer whose response to radiotherapy plus ipilimumab could not be evaluated. The CDR3 runs from the conserved cysteine through the conserved F or W. The order of the fields is CDR3 protein, clone size, V gene, J gene, D gene. The D gene is left open where the match is weak. A clone size is listed for some rows: how often the clone was seen (once, few, many), or a class if it is expanded.

CDR3aa: CASSPTSGGPFQETQYF
abundance: .
v_gene: TRBV18
j_gene: TRBJ2-5
d_gene: TRBD2

CDR3aa: CASSPGLGNTEAFF
abundance: .
v_gene: TRBV10-1
j_gene: TRBJ1-1
d_gene: .

CDR3aa: CASSLLRALAASTDTQYF
abundance: .
v_gene: TRBV5-6
j_gene: TRBJ2-3
d_gene: TRBD2

CDR3aa: CASSPDRLETQYF
abundance: .
v_gene: TRBV5-6
j_gene: TRBJ2-5
d_gene: TRBD1

CDR3aa: CASIPEGGNSYEQYF
abundance: .
v_gene: TRBV7-9
j_gene: TRBJ2-7
d_gene: TRBD1

CDR3aa: CASSVGQLSYTF
abundance: .
v_gene: TRBV9
j_gene: TRBJ1-2
d_gene: .

CDR3aa: CASSDPLAEAFF
abundance: .
v_gene: TRBV6-1
j_gene: TRBJ1-1
d_gene: .

CDR3aa: CASSYARGYYGYTF
abundance: .
v_gene: TRBV6-5
j_gene: TRBJ1-2
d_gene: .

CDR3aa: CATSRARGQGVRQPQHF
abundance: .
v_gene: TRBV15
j_gene: TRBJ1-5
d_gene: TRBD1

CDR3aa: CASSELGPNQPQHF
abundance: .
v_gene: TRBV6-1
j_gene: TRBJ1-5
d_gene: .

CDR3aa: CASSSTGGTLANYGYTF
abundance: .
v_gene: TRBV11-2
j_gene: TRBJ1-2
d_gene: TRBD1

CDR3aa: CASSWTSGNTGELFF
abundance: .
v_gene: TRBV5-1
j_gene: TRBJ2-2
d_gene: TRBD2

CDR3aa: CASSSEIQALHF
abundance: .
v_gene: TRBV7-9
j_gene: TRBJ1-6
d_gene: .

CDR3aa: CASSHEESYNSPLHF
abundance: few
v_gene: TRBV25-1
j_gene: TRBJ1-6
d_gene: .

CDR3aa: CASSLDRTGELFF
abundance: .
v_gene: TRBV28
j_gene: TRBJ2-2
d_gene: TRBD1

CDR3aa: CASSLLVFIHEQFF
abundance: few
v_gene: TRBV4-1
j_gene: TRBJ2-1
d_gene: .

CDR3aa: CASSVEGAGNEKLFF
abundance: .
v_gene: TRBV9
j_gene: TRBJ1-4
d_gene: .

CDR3aa: CAWYRDRARRNTIYF
abundance: few
v_gene: TRBV30
j_gene: TRBJ1-3
d_gene: TRBD1

CDR3aa: CASSARPGLTDTQYF
abundance: .
v_gene: TRBV5-6
j_gene: TRBJ2-3
d_gene: .

CDR3aa: CASSLTSGGYEQYF
abundance: .
v_gene: TRBV5-1
j_gene: TRBJ2-7
d_gene: TRBD2

CDR3aa: CASSSAKSSGGAEEQFF
abundance: once
v_gene: TRBV19
j_gene: TRBJ2-1
d_gene: TRBD2

CDR3aa: CAGEGLAGTGELFF
abundance: .
v_gene: TRBV6-1
j_gene: TRBJ2-2
d_gene: TRBD2

CDR3aa: CASSPPPGGLTDEQYF
abundance: .
v_gene: TRBV18
j_gene: TRBJ2-7
d_gene: TRBD2

CDR3aa: CASSQVFGDRGSDYTF
abundance: .
v_gene: TRBV4-3
j_gene: TRBJ1-2
d_gene: TRBD1

CDR3aa: CASSYRDRDTQYF
abundance: few
v_gene: TRBV6-5
j_gene: TRBJ2-3
d_gene: TRBD1

CDR3aa: CASSSRDSLANEQFF
abundance: .
v_gene: TRBV9
j_gene: TRBJ2-1
d_gene: .

CDR3aa: CASGITEAFF
abundance: .
v_gene: TRBV12-5
j_gene: TRBJ1-1
d_gene: .

CDR3aa: CASSWWTGDEQYF
abundance: .
v_gene: TRBV14
j_gene: TRBJ2-7
d_gene: TRBD1

CDR3aa: CASRAAGTGLAGELFF
abundance: .
v_gene: TRBV9
j_gene: TRBJ2-2
d_gene: TRBD1

CDR3aa: CASSAFRQGMNTEAFF
abundance: .
v_gene: TRBV25-1
j_gene: TRBJ1-1
d_gene: TRBD1

CDR3aa: CASNLPGVRSYEQYF
abundance: .
v_gene: TRBV7-2
j_gene: TRBJ2-7
d_gene: .

CDR3aa: CASSFLRGRKGNTIYF
abundance: .
v_gene: TRBV28
j_gene: TRBJ1-3
d_gene: .

CDR3aa: CASSYLRYEQYF
abundance: .
v_gene: TRBV6-5
j_gene: TRBJ2-7
d_gene: .

CDR3aa: CASERGQGFMNTEAFF
abundance: .
v_gene: TRBV19
j_gene: TRBJ1-1
d_gene: TRBD1

CDR3aa: CASSIGGSREKLFF
abundance: .
v_gene: TRBV19
j_gene: TRBJ1-4
d_gene: .

CDR3aa: CASSVDPYTGELFF
abundance: few
v_gene: TRBV9
j_gene: TRBJ2-2
d_gene: .

CDR3aa: CASSQDSRGAWNTGELFF
abundance: .
v_gene: TRBV4-3
j_gene: TRBJ2-2
d_gene: .

CDR3aa: CASSGRLAVSTDTQYF
abundance: .
v_gene: TRBV7-9
j_gene: TRBJ2-3
d_gene: TRBD2

CDR3aa: CASRPGTANTGELFF
abundance: .
v_gene: TRBV6-4
j_gene: TRBJ2-2
d_gene: TRBD1

CDR3aa: CATSRGGGTDTQYF
abundance: .
v_gene: TRBV15
j_gene: TRBJ2-3
d_gene: .

CDR3aa: CASSSLAGGQETQYF
abundance: .
v_gene: TRBV7-6
j_gene: TRBJ2-5
d_gene: TRBD2

CDR3aa: CASRAGSGYEQYF
abundance: .
v_gene: TRBV11-2
j_gene: TRBJ2-7
d_gene: .